Following are 17 T cell receptor beta chains from one sample sequenced in a study of T cell responses to AZD1222 COVID-19 vaccine. Produced via immunoSEQ multiplex PCR; TCRdb's table is partial and in-frame only. The table shows approximately 150,000 clones, with 90% to 95% occurring only once. This specimen was peripheral blood, taken on day 0 of MenACWY control vaccination. Every receptor here comes from an adult in good health.

The genes are TRBV19 and TRBJ1-5, with D possibly matching TRBD1 (6 bases). This CDR3 spans 16 amino acids. The germline V and J ends were trimmed by 6 bases and 4 bases, with 19 bases remaining between them. Germline V gene lookup returns CDR1 LNHDA and CDR2 SQIVND (reference sequence). Here the CDR3 DNA reads TGTGCCAGTAGCCCTACGGCGGGGGCGTCGAATCAGCCCCAGCATTTT. It translates to CASSPTAGASNQPQHF.

V and J are TRBV5-4 and TRBJ2-1; 9 positions agree with TRBD1. Germline-derived CDR1 and CDR2 are SGHNT and YYREEE (reference sequence). CDR3 length: 15 residues. V was pared by 3 bases and J by 6 bases, with 7 bases of the junction left unmatched. CDR3 sequence: CASSSTGGRGNEQFF. Written as DNA, the CDR3 is TGTGCCAGCAGCTCTACAGGGGGCCGAGGCAATGAGCAGTTCTTC.

The chain has TRBV2 and TRBJ2-2; TRBD1 matches 8 bases. Germline CDR1 and CDR2: SNHLY and FYNNEI. CDR3 length: 14 amino acids. The V and J ends lost 8 bases and 8 bases, in that order; junction bases with no gene match: 10. The CDR3 spells CASAGQGAAGELFF. The DNA for the CDR3 is TGTGCCAGCGCAGGTCAGGGGGCGGCTGGGGAGCTGTTTTTT.

CDR3 loop: CASSQTTEAFF. As DNA, the CDR3 is TGTGCCAGCAGCCAGACGACCGAAGCTTTCTTT. The chain links TRBV3-1 (or the pseudogene TRBV3-2) to TRBJ1-1; no firm D call. The CDR3 contains 11 residues. Germline V gene lookup returns CDR1 LGHDT and CDR2 YNNKEL (reference sequence). With 3 bases removed from V and 8 bases from J, the gap between germline ends came to 7 bases.

This clone was seen only once. The J gene is TRBJ1-3, the V gene TRBV9, with D perhaps TRBD1 (6 bases). V lost 4 bases and J 3 bases, leaving 17 bases between the germline ends. The CDR3 sequence is 16 residues long. CDR1 and CDR2 (germline): SGDLS, YYNGEE. The DNA for the CDR3 is TGTGCCAGCAGCTCCTCTGGGGGGCTGTTTGGAAACACCATATATTTT. It encodes CASSSSGGLFGNTIYF.

This chain uses TRBV20-1 with TRBJ2-1, with 10 bases aligning to TRBD2. CDR1 is DFQATT, CDR2 SNEGSKA, per germline (reference sequence). The CDR3 consists of 14 residues. J gave up 6 bases and V 3 bases, and 5 bases lay outside the gene matches. The DNA of the CDR3 is TGCAGTGCTAGTAAGGGACTAGCGCCCAATGAGCAGTTCTTC. It yields the protein CSASKGLAPNEQFF.

CDR3 nucleotides: TGTGCCAGCAGCCCCTTACCAGGGGGCGGCACTGAAGCTTTCTTT. It specifies CASSPLPGGGTEAFF. This chain uses TRBV5-6 with TRBJ1-1; TRBD1 matches 8 bases. The CDR3 loop spans 15 amino acids. V was clipped by 4 bases and J by 4 bases; unmatched bases: 9. Germline values: CDR1 SGHDT, CDR2 YYEEEE.

This sequence joins TRBV7-3 and TRBJ2-1, with 12 nucleotides matching TRBD2. Germline lookup yields CDR1 SGHTA and CDR2 FQGTGA. The junction had 0 bases not matched to a gene; V was cut back by 4 bases and J by 5 bases. The CDR3 contains 14 residues. The CDR3 loop reads CASSWTSGDNEQFF. CDR3 nucleotide sequence: TGTGCCAGCAGCTGGACTAGCGGGGACAATGAGCAGTTCTTC.

The chain couples TRBV20-1 to TRBJ2-7; D gene uncertain. The length of the CDR3 is 13 residues. CDR1 and CDR2 from the germline V gene are DFQATT and SNEGSKA (reference sequence). Trimming cost V 6 bases and J 3 bases, with 15 bases left between them. CDR3 sequence: CSASLGSSYEQYF. The CDR3 DNA follows: TGCAGTGCCAGTCTGGGGTCTAGCTACGAGCAGTACTTC.

The V call is TRBV10-3, the J call TRBJ1-2; D unresolved. CDR1 and CDR2 from the germline V gene are ENHRY and SYGVKD. V gave up 6 bases and J gave up 7 bases, with 15 bases separating them. The CDR3 spans 13 residues. The CDR3: CAISSPRRGGYTF. The CDR3 nucleotides read TGTGCCATCAGCAGCCCGCGGAGAGGTGGCTACACCTTC.

This chain joins TRBV2 and TRBJ1-5; D is perhaps TRBD1 (5 bases). Germline V gives CDR1 SNHLY, CDR2 FYNNEI. The CDR3 runs to 15 residues. Trimming removed 4 bases from V and 0 bases from J, with 10 bases in between. Here the CDR3 reads CASSVEGNSNQPQHF. DNA of the CDR3: TGTGCCAGCAGTGTGGAGGGGAATAGCAATCAGCCCCAGCATTTT.

The V gene is TRBV7-3, the J gene TRBJ2-5; TRBD2 matches at 15 bases. V shed 4 bases, J shed 5 bases, and the junction held 5 bases outside the gene matches. Germline assignment: CDR1 SGHTA and CDR2 FQGTGA. The CDR3 has 16 residues. Written as DNA, the CDR3 is TGTGCCAGCAGCTCTGGACTAGCGGGAGGGTGGGAGACCCAGTACTTC. This translates into CASSSGLAGGWETQYF.

The V gene is TRBV7-9, the J gene TRBJ2-1, with 7 bases lining up with TRBD1. Trimming cost V 5 bases and J 0 bases; bases outside gene matches: 13. This CDR3 has 18 residues. Germline CDR1 reads SEHNR; CDR2 reads FQNEAQ (reference sequence). As DNA, the CDR3 is TGTGCCAGCAGCCCATCGGACAGGAGGATAAGCTCCTACAATGAGCAGTTCTTC. Translation: CASSPSDRRISSYNEQFF.

The chain links TRBV6-5 to TRBJ1-6; the match to TRBD1 covers 7 bases. V was pared by 0 bases and J by 7 bases, with 3 bases of the junction left unmatched. CDR3 length: 15 residues. Germline V gene data show CDR1 as MNHEY and CDR2 as SVGAGI. CDR3 residues: CASSYSDRANSPLHF. In DNA form, the CDR3 reads TGTGCCAGCAGTTACTCCGACAGGGCCAATTCACCCCTCCACTTT.

The table lists this clone with a count of one. The CDR3 DNA is TGCGCCAGCAGTCCCAACTCAGGGACTACCTACGAGCAGTACTTC. Its protein product is CASSPNSGTTYEQYF. The gene calls are TRBV5-1 and TRBJ2-7, with 7 bases that match TRBD2. V gave up 5 bases and J gave up 2 bases; unmatched junction bases: 10. The length of the CDR3 is 15 residues. Germline values: CDR1 SGHRS, CDR2 YFSETQ. The whole variable domain, remainder taken from reference TRBV5-1 and TRBJ2-7, is KAGVTQTPRYLIKTRGQQVTLSCSPISGHRSVSWYQQTPGQGLQFLFEYFSETQRNKGNFPGRFSGRQFSNSRSEMNVSTLELGDSALYLCASSPNSGTTYEQYFGPGTRLTVT.

The chain couples TRBV30 to TRBJ1-6, with 8 bases lining up with TRBD1. The germline CDR1 and CDR2 sequences are GTSNPN and SVGIG (reference sequence). CDR3 length: 15 residues. Germline trimming cut 3 bases from V and 10 bases from J; bases unmatched to any gene: 11. This CDR3 reads CAWSDRGSERSPLHF. The CDR3 DNA sequence: TGTGCCTGGAGCGACAGGGGATCAGAACGATCACCCCTCCACTTT. Filled out from reference TRBV30 and TRBJ1-6, the complete variable domain reads SQTIHQWPATLVQPVGSPLSLECTVEGTSNPNLYWYRQAAGRGLQLLFYSVGIGQISSEVPQNLSASRPQDRQFILSSKKLLLSDSGFYLCAWSDRGSERSPLHFGNGTRLTVT.

V usage is TRBV3-1 (or the pseudogene TRBV3-2) and J usage is TRBJ2-1; 10 bases fit TRBD2. V was clipped by 4 bases and J by 8 bases; unmatched bases: 11. Germline loops: CDR1 LGHDT, CDR2 YNNKEL (reference sequence). This CDR3 is 16 amino acids long. The CDR3 region has the DNA TGTGCCAGCAGCCCCTCCGGCCTAGCGGGAGTGGATGAGCAGTTCTTC. As protein: CASSPSGLAGVDEQFF.